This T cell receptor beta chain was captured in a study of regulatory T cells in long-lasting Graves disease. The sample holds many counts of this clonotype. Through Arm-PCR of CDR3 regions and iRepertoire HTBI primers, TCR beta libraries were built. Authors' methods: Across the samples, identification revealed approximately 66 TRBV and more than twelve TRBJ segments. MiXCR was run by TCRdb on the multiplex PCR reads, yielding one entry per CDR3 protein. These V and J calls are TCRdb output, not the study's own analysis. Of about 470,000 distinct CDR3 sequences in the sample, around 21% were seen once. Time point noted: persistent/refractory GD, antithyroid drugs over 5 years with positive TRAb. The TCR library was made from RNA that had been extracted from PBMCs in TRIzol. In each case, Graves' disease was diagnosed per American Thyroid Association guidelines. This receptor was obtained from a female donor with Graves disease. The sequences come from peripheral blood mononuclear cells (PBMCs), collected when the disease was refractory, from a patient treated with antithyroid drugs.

The CDR3 DNA reads as TGTGCCAGCAGTTTCGCCTCTGGAAACACCATATATTTT. Its protein is CASSFASGNTIYF. The V call is TRBV12-3 or TRBV12-4, the J call TRBJ1-3; D not resolved. The V end lost 3 bases, the J end lost 0 bases, and 3 bases lay between the germline ends. The CDR3 contains 13 residues.